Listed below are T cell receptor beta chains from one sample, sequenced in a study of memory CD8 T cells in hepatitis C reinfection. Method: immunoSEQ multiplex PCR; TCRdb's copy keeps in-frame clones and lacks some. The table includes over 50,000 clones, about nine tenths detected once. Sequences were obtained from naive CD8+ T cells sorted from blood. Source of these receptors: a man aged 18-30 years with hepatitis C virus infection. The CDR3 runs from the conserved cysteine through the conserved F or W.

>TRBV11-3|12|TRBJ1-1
CASSLGEAEAFF
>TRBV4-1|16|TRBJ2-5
CASSDRAGGQQETQYF
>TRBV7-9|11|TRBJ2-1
CASRENNEQFF
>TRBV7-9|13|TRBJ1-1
CASSFTGNTEAFF
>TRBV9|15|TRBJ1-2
CASSVAASANYGYTF
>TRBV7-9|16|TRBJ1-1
CASSLPPSAERTEAFF
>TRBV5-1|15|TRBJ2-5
CASSLTSGGIETQYF
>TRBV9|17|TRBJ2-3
CASSVEAAGGYADTQYF
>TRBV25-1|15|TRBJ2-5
CASSESGGALETQYF
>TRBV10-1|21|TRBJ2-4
CANRRAGTLNCHHLAKNIQYF
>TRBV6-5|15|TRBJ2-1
CASSYLKGGSNEQFF
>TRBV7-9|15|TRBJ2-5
CASSGVGGTRETQYF
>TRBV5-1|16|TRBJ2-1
CASSLVGSGGYNEQFF
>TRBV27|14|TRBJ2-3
CASSSGQGPDTQYF
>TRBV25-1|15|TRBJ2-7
CASSDLTGVNYEQYF
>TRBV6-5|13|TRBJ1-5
CASSSGPNQPQHF
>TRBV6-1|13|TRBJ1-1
CASSYTGGTEAFF
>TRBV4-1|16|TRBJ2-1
CASSPPGAGVVDEQFF
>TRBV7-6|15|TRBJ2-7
CASSLTGGEAYEQYF
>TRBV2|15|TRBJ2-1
CASSDGGSSYNEQFF
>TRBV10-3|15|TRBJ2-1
CAITERDRSYNEQFF
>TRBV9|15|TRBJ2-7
CASSVAAGWSYEQYF
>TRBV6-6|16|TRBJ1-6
CASSYSWEAQNSPLHF
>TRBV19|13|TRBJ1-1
CASSIRGSTEAFF
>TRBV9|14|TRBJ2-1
CASSFDGGYNEQFF
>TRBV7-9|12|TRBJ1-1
CASSSTPNEAFF
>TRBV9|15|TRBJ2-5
CASSVGGQFGETQYF
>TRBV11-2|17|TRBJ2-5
CASSLDPGGTGGETQYF
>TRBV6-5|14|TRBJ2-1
CASIAGGPYNEQFF
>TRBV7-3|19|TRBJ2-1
CASSLYDLGGAPSYNEQFF
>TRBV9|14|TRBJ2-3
CASSDGRRTDTQYF
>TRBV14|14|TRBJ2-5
CASSQDWGEETQYF
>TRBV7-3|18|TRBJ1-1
CASSSKPGQGAEYTEAFF
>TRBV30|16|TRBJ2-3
CAWSPGSGGAVDTQYF
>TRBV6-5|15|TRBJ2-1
CASSRLGGDGNEQFF
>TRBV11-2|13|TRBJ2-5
CASSPPGVETQYF